At least ten counts were recorded for the clone carrying this TCR beta chain. This sample is drawn from a study of blood T cells in healthy people across ages. Then a second PCR, running about 6 to 12 cycles, was carried out with a sample-barcoded 5' primer and a J-beta primer mix. TCRdb re-analysed the 5' RACE reads in MiXCR, keeping a single row per CDR3 protein. Counted here are 1,500,000 or so distinct CDR3 sequences, roughly 43% occurring once; the ten biggest clones make up approximately 4.1%. CDR1 is LGHDT, CDR2 YNNKEL, per germline (reference sequence). The length of the CDR3 is 14 residues. Trimming stripped 4 bases from V and 1 base from J, with 9 bases between.

The chain links TRBV3-1 to TRBJ2-3; no firm D call. The source is a woman in her late teens or twenties in good health. Sample: blood. This chain's CDR3 is CASSPTRRTDTQYF. DNA of the CDR3: TGTGCCAGCAGCCCGACACGGCGCACAGATACGCAGTATTTT.